The 18 T cell receptor beta chains presented below share a single source sample, sequenced in a study of post-analysis software for immune sequencing data. Their recognized antigens are unknown. Findings and caveats of the study: Included in a set of roughly five TRBV segments more frequent in patients than controls were TRBV5-6, TRBV5-1 and TRBV20-1.

Built from TCR beta cDNA, the libraries had unique molecular identifiers in them. Using its own MiXCR run on the PCR reads, TCRdb lists one record per CDR3 protein. The table has 600,000 to 750,000 distinct CDR3 sequences, around 64% seen once; the top ten hold 11%. Sequenced input: blood. These receptors were collected from a girl aged 2-10 years with multiple sclerosis.

This chain uses TRBV29-1 with TRBJ1-1; no clear D. The V gene's germline CDR1 is SQVTM and CDR2 ANQGSEA. The CDR3 sequence is 12 residues long. Trimming took off 8 bases at V and 2 bases at J, with 12 bases between the two ends. CDR3 loop: CSILGPNTEAFF. The CDR3 nucleotides read TGCAGCATCCTCGGGCCCAACACTGAAGCTTTCTTT.

This chain links TRBV29-1 with TRBJ1-2; weak D call: TRBD1 (5 bases). V shed 5 bases and J shed 2 bases, with 15 bases lying between them. The CDR3 covers 14 residues. Germline lookup yields CDR1 SQVTM and CDR2 ANQGSEA. The CDR3 loop reads CSVPTGVPNYGYTF. The CDR3 DNA reads as TGCAGCGTTCCTACGGGGGTTCCCAACTATGGCTACACCTTC.

The V and J genes are TRBV20-1 and TRBJ2-1, with 9 positions matching TRBD2. The CDR3 loop spans 14 amino acids. V lost 5 bases to trimming and J lost 9 bases; unmatched junction nucleotides: 11. Germline values: CDR1 DFQATT, CDR2 SNEGSKA (reference sequence). CDR3 in amino acids: CSALWGREGFEQFF. The CDR3 nucleotides are TGCAGTGCTCTGTGGGGGCGGGAGGGATTTGAGCAGTTCTTC.

J is TRBJ2-3 and V is TRBV12-3 or TRBV12-4, with a possible D match to TRBD2 (6 bases). The CDR3 is 15 amino acids. V shed 4 bases and J shed 0 bases, with 11 bases lying between them. The CDR3 reads CASSSGETSTDTQYF. The CDR3 DNA reads as TGTGCCAGCAGTTCGGGGGAGACTAGCACAGATACGCAGTATTTT.

A word on this clonotype: An end of the junction does not agree with germline; a read error may underlie this. V usage is TRBV12-3 or TRBV12-4 and J usage is TRBJ1-2; D call uncertain. This CDR3 contains 12 residues. CDR3 nucleotides: TGTGCCGGCAGTCGCCGGGTGGGAGGCTACACCTTC. Amino acid sequence: CAGSRRVGGYTF.

The chain employs TRBV10-3 and TRBJ1-2, with a possible D match to TRBD1 (6 bases). The ends were cut back, 3 bases at V and 3 bases at J, with 14 bases in the middle. In germline, CDR1 is ENHRY, CDR2 SYGVKD. The CDR3 spans 15 residues. CDR3 loop: CAISDGTSLHYGYTF. The CDR3 bases are TGTGCCATCAGTGATGGGACATCTTTACACTATGGCTACACCTTC.

Here the CDR3 DNA reads TGTGCCAGCAGCTTAGGGAGCCCCTACAATGAGCAGTTCTTC. Protein: CASSLGSPYNEQFF. The V and J genes are TRBV7-9 and TRBJ2-1; D is uncertain. The CDR3 is 14 residues long. In germline, CDR1 is SEHNR, CDR2 FQNEAQ (reference sequence). Between the trimmed V and J ends, which lost 1 base and 2 bases, there was a span of 6 bases.

In this sample, this clonotype turned up a few times. The chain recombines TRBV6-5 with TRBJ1-2; 12 bases match TRBD1. The CDR3 covers 17 residues. V trimming: 8 bases; J trimming: 6 bases; junction bases outside the gene matches: 16. CDR1 and CDR2 (germline): MNHEY, SVGAGI. DNA of the CDR3: TGTGCCAGCTTCCGTACCCGGGACAGGGGGCAGGAGGATGGCTACACCTTC. Its protein product is CASFRTRDRGQEDGYTF.

This clonotype was counted a single time. The J gene is TRBJ1-6, the V gene TRBV4-1; D is unclear. Germline lookup yields CDR1 MGHRA and CDR2 YSYEKL. The length of the CDR3 is 14 residues. Between the trimmed V and J ends, which lost 1 base and 6 bases, there was a span of 7 bases. The CDR3: CASSQGLSNSPLHF. CDR3 nucleotides: TGCGCCAGCAGCCAAGGGCTGAGTAATTCACCCCTCCACTTT.

This clonotype showed up just a few times. This chain connects TRBV10-2 to TRBJ2-5; D call uncertain. Per germline, CDR1 WSHSY and CDR2 SAAADI. The CDR3 has 14 residues. The V and J ends lost 4 bases and 5 bases respectively, with 14 bases between them. CDR3 amino acids: CASSGTGSGETQYF. The CDR3, as DNA: TGCGCCAGCAGTGGTACGGGCTCTGGGGAGACCCAGTACTTC.

The rearrangement joins TRBV20-1 to TRBJ2-3; 7 bases agree with TRBD1. The ends lost 8 bases at V and 0 bases at J; junction bases unmatched: 8. Per the germline V gene, CDR1 is DFQATT and CDR2 is SNEGSKA (reference sequence). CDR3 length: 14 residues. The CDR3 protein is CSSSPGQSTDTQYF. The CDR3, as DNA: TGCAGTTCATCACCGGGACAGAGCACAGATACGCAGTATTTT.

The V call is TRBV5-5, the J call TRBJ1-6; tentatively, D is TRBD1 (6 bases). In germline, CDR1 is SGHKS, CDR2 YYEKEE (reference sequence). Trimming took off 4 bases at V and 1 base at J, with 9 bases between the two ends. This CDR3 has 15 amino acids. CDR3: CASSEGTSYNSPLHF. Here the CDR3 DNA reads TGTGCCAGCAGCGAAGGGACATCCTATAATTCACCCCTCCACTTT.

The chain employs TRBV29-1 and TRBJ1-5; 8 bases line up with TRBD1. Germline V gene data show CDR1 as SQVTM and CDR2 as ANQGSEA. Trimming took 5 bases from V and 11 from J; bases not matched to a gene: 11. CDR3 length equals 13 residues. The DNA of the CDR3 is TGCAGCGTTCGGGGACAGGATGCTTCGGCCCAGCATTTT. It translates to CSVRGQDASAQHF.

This clonotype has more than one count but fewer than ten. V and J are TRBV12-3 or TRBV12-4 and TRBJ2-1; 10 nucleotides line up with TRBD2. The length of the CDR3 is 15 residues. V lost 6 bases and J lost 3; bases outside the gene matches: 5. CDR3 in DNA: TGTGCCAGCAGCATGACTAGCGGGTACTACAATGAGCAGTTCTTC. This encodes CASSMTSGYYNEQFF.

This clonotype was seen only once. The chain links TRBV6-1 to TRBJ1-3, with 7 bases fitting TRBD1. This CDR3 has 14 residues. The J segment lost 0 bases and the V segment lost 5 bases, leaving 1 base of the junction unmatched. Germline V gives CDR1 MNHNS, CDR2 SASEGT. CDR3 residues: CASSSGGSGNTIYF. CDR3 in DNA: TGTGCCAGCAGTTCAGGGGGCTCTGGAAACACCATATATTTT.

This clonotype was seen only a few times. The genes are TRBV6-5 and TRBJ1-1, with D perhaps matching TRBD1 (6 bases). The CDR3 covers 15 residues. Germline V gene sequence: CDR1 MNHEY, CDR2 SVGAGI. Deletions cut 6 bases from V and 5 bases from J, with 19 bases between. The CDR3 sequence is CASRSVQGGDTEAFF. CDR3 coding DNA: TGTGCCAGCAGGAGCGTACAGGGCGGGGATACTGAAGCTTTCTTT.

V gene TRBV29-1 combines with J gene TRBJ1-4; 7 nucleotides align to TRBD1. From germline, CDR1 is SQVTM and CDR2 ANQGSEA. V gave up 4 bases and J gave up 6 bases; unmatched junction bases: 5. This CDR3 comprises 13 residues. As DNA, the CDR3 is TGCAGCGTTGGAGACAGGGCCTATGAAAAACTGTTTTTT. Its protein product is CSVGDRAYEKLFF.

The V and J genes are TRBV7-2 and TRBJ2-7; 7 bases map to TRBD2. TRBJ2-5 matches the DNA end more closely, so the J call is doubtful. The germline V gene encodes CDR1 SGHTA and CDR2 FQGNSA. The length of the CDR3 is 15 residues. This CDR3 reads CASSLSGDVVGTQYF. The CDR3 DNA reads TGTGCCAGCAGCTTAAGCGGGGACGTTGTAGGGACCCAGTACTTC.